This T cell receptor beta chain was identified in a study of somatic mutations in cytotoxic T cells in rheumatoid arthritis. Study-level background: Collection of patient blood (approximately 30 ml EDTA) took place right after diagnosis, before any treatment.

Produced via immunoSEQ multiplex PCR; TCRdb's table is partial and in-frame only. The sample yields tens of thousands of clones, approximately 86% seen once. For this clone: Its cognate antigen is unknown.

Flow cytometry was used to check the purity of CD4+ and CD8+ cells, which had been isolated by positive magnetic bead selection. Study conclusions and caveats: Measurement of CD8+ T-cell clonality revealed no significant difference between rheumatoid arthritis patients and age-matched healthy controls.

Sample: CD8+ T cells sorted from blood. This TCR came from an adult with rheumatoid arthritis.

The CDR3, as DNA: TGTGCCTGGAGTGTAGGGGGCCGAACCTACGAGCAGTACTTC. It translates to CAWSVGGRTYEQYF. The V call is TRBV30, the J call TRBJ2-7; TRBD1 matches at 7 bases. The CDR3 runs to 14 residues. The trim removed 0 bases at V and 2 bases at J, leaving 4 bases unmatched. Germline V CDR1 and CDR2: GTSNPN, SVGIG (reference sequence).